The clone carrying this T cell receptor beta chain was seen a handful of times. This specimen belongs to a study of cytomegalovirus exposure and HLA in healthy donors. Primers for the PCR totalled 60 Vbeta and 13 Jbeta. Repertoires were generated with immunoSEQ multiplex PCR, while TCRdb's copy carries only in-frame clones and drops some. Of 110,000 or so clones listed, around 70% are singletons. Sequencing was performed on PBMCs. This clonotype originated in a woman between 35 and 50 years old in good health and CMV-seropositive.

CDR3 coding DNA: TGCAGCGTTTTTAGCGGGAGGGCCGGGAGTGAGCAGTTCTTC. Encoded protein: CSVFSGRAGSEQFF. The rearrangement uses TRBV29-1 and TRBJ2-1; 11 bases are a match to TRBD2. The CDR3 length is 14 residues. Germline V gene data show CDR1 as SQVTM and CDR2 as ANQGSEA. J lost 9 bases, V lost 5 bases, and 9 bases had no gene match.